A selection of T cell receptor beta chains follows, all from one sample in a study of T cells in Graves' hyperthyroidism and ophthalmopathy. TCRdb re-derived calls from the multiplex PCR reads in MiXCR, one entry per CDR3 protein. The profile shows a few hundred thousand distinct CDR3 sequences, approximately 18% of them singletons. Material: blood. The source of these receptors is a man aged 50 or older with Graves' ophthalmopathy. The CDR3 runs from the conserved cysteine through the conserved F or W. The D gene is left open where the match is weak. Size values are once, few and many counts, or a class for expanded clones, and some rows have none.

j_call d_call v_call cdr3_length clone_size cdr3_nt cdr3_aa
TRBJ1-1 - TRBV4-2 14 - TGTGCCAGCAGTTCGCTCCGGGGGGGAACTGAAGCTTTCTTT CASSSLRGGTEAFF
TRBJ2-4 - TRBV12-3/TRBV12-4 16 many TGTGCCAGCAGTTTGGCAGGGGCTATGGCCAAAAACATTCAGTACTTC CASSLAGAMAKNIQYF
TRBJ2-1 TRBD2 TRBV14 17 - TGTGCCAGCAGCCAAGACGGGGAACTAGCGGGATACAATGAGCAGTTCTTC CASSQDGELAGYNEQFF
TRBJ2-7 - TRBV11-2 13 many TGTGCCAGCAGCCCAGGGCCCGGAGGGGAGCAGTACTTC CASSPGPGGEQYF
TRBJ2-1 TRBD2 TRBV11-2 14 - TGTGCCAGCGAGACTAGCGGGAGGGGCAATGAGCAGTTCTTC CASETSGRGNEQFF
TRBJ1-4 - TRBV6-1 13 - TGTGCCAGCGACCGGGACCCTAATGAAAAACTGTTTTTT CASDRDPNEKLFF
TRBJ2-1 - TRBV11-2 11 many TGTGCCAGCAGCCGACACAATGAGCAGTTCTTC CASSRHNEQFF
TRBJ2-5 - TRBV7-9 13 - TGTGCCAGCAGCTTAGGCCACCAAGAGACCCAGTACTTC CASSLGHQETQYF
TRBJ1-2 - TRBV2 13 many TGTGCCAGCAGTGGGGGTCCTAACTATGGCTACACCTTC CASSGGPNYGYTF
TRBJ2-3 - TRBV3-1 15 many TGTGCCAGCAGCCCGGGCGGGGCCCCGACAGATACGCAGTATTTT CASSPGGAPTDTQYF
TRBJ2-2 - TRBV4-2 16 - TGTGCCAGCAGCCGCATCCTCCGGGCCGCCGACGGGGAGCTGTTTTTT CASSRILRAADGELFF
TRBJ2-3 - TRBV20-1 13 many TGCAGTGCTAGAGATTGGTTCCCAGATACGCAGTATTTT CSARDWFPDTQYF
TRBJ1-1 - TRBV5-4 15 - TGTGCCAGCAGCCCCACCGGGACTTTTAACACTGAAGCTTTCTTT CASSPTGTFNTEAFF
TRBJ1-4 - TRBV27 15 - TGTGCCAGCAGTTTAAGTCAGGGTGCTAATGAAAAACTGTTTTTT CASSLSQGANEKLFF
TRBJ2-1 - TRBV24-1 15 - TGTGCCACCAGGGGTGTGTTGGGGGGTGTAGATGAGCAGTTCTTC CATRGVLGGVDEQFF
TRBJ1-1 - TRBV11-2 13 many TGTGCCGGACGATCTCAGCCGAACACTGAAGCTTTCTTT CAGRSQPNTEAFF
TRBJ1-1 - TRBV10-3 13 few TGTGCCATCAGTGAGAGAGGGGACACTGAAGCTTTCTTT CAISERGDTEAFF
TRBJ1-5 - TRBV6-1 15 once TGTGCCAGCAGAGAAAAGGGTAATAGCAATCAGCCCCAGCATTTT CASREKGNSNQPQHF
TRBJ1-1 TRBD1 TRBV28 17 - TGTGCCAGCAGTTTAAGGACAGGGAAGTTAAGGGGTACTGAAGCTTTCTTT CASSLRTGKLRGTEAFF
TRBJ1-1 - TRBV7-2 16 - TGTGCCAGCAGCTCGACGCCCCCGGACAGAATACCTGAAGCTTTCTTT CASSSTPPDRIPEAFF
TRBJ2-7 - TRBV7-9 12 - TGTGCCAGCAGCTTCTTCGCCTACGAGCAGTACTTC CASSFFAYEQYF
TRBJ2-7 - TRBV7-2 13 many TGTGCCAGCAGCTCCGCGGGGAACTACGAGCAGTACTTC CASSSAGNYEQYF
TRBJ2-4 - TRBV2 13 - TGTGCCAGCAGTTCGCAAGCCCAGGGATCGGGGTACTTC CASSSQAQGSGYF
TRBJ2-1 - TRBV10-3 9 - TGTGCCTTCCAAGGAGAGCAGTTCTTC CAFQGEQFF
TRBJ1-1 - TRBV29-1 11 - TGCAGCACTCACAGGGACACTGAAGCTTTCTTT CSTHRDTEAFF
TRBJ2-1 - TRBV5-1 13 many TGCGCCAGCAGCGCGAATCTCGACAATGAGCAGTTCTTC CASSANLDNEQFF
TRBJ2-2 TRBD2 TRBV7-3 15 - TGTGCCCGCAGCTTAGGGACTAGCGGGGGCCGGGAGCTGTTTTTT CARSLGTSGGRELFF
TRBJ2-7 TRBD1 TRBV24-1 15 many TGTGCCACCAGTGATCCCGGGACAGGGGACTACGAGCAGTACTTC CATSDPGTGDYEQYF
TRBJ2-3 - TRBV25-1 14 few TGTGCCAGCAGTGATCGGGACAATCAGGCGACGCAGTATTTT CASSDRDNQATQYF
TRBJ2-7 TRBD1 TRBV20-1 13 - TGCAGTGCTACGACAGGGTTGTATTACGAGCAGTACTTC CSATTGLYYEQYF
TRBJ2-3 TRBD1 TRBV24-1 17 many TGTGCCACCAGTGAGTCCCCGGGACAGGGGGCCTCAGATACGCAGTATTTT CATSESPGQGASDTQYF
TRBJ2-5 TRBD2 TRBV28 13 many TGTGCCAGCACCTGGGGGGGAGGGGAGACCCAGTACTTC CASTWGGGETQYF
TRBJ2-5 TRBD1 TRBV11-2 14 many TGTGCCAGCAGCGACAGGGGGCGTCAGGAGACCCAGTACTTC CASSDRGRQETQYF
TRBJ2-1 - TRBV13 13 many TGTGCCAGCAGCGAAGGTGGGTTCGGTGAGCAGTTCTTC CASSEGGFGEQFF
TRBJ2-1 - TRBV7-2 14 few TGTGCCAGCTCCCAGCGGTTTTACTACAATGAGCAGTTCTTC CASSQRFYYNEQFF
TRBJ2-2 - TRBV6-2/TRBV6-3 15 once TGTGCCAGCAGTTACCACGTTCAGGGTTTAAGGGAGCTGTTTTTT CASSYHVQGLRELFF
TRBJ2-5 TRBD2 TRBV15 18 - TGTGCCACCAGCGCCGAAACCGGGACTAACACCATCCAAGAGACCCAGTACTTC CATSAETGTNTIQETQYF
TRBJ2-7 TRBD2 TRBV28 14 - TGTGCCAGCAGTCCCACTAGCGAAAGATACGAGCAGTACTTC CASSPTSERYEQYF
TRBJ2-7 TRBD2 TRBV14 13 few TGTGCCAGCAGCTCTAGCGGGAAATACGAGCAGTACTTC CASSSSGKYEQYF
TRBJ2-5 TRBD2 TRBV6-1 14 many TGTGCCAGCAACCCCCGGACTAGCGGAGAGACCCAGTACTTC CASNPRTSGETQYF
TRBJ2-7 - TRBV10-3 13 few TGTGCCATCAGTGAGTCGAGGGACCACGAGCAGTACTTC CAISESRDHEQYF
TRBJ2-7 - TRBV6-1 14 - TGTGCCAGCAGTGAAGCGTATAGGAGAGGCGAGCAGTACTTC CASSEAYRRGEQYF
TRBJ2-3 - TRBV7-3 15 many TGTGCCAGCAGCTTTCAAGGCCGCCAATCAGATACGCAGTATTTT CASSFQGRQSDTQYF
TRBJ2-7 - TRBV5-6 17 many TGTGCCAGCAGCCCCATCGGGGGGCGTACCAGCTCCTACGAGCAGTACTTC CASSPIGGRTSSYEQYF
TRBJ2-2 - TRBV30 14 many TGTGCCTGGAGTGGTGGGAGAGGAACCGGGGAGCTGTTTTTT CAWSGGRGTGELFF
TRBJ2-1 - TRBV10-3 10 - TGTGCCTCCGGGACTAATGAGCAGTTCTTC CASGTNEQFF
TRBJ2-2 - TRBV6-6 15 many TGTGCCAGCAGTTACGGGCAGACGAACACCGGGGAGCTGTTTTTT CASSYGQTNTGELFF
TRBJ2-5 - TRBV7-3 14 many TGTGCCAGCAGCTTAGGAGGACAGACAGAGACCCAGTACTTC CASSLGGQTETQYF
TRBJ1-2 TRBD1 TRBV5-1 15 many TGCGCCAGCAGCTTAGGGACAGGGGGCGACTATGGCTACACCTTC CASSLGTGGDYGYTF
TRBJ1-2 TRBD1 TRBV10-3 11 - TGTGCCATCGGGACAGGGTATGGCTACACCTTC CAIGTGYGYTF
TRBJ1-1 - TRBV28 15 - TGTGCCAGCAGTTTGGTGGTCCGGCTGAACACTGAAGCTTTCTTT CASSLVVRLNTEAFF
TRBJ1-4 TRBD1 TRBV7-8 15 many TGTGCCAGCAGCCCACGACAGGGGAGGGGTGAAAAACTGTTTTTT CASSPRQGRGEKLFF
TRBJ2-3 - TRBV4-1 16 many TGCGCCAGCAGCCAAGATTTTTATGGGGCCCAAGATACGCAGTATTTT CASSQDFYGAQDTQYF
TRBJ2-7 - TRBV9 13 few TGTGCCAGCAGCGTAGGTGGGAATTACGAGCAGTACTTC CASSVGGNYEQYF
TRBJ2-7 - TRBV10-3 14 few TGTGCCATCAGTGAGCAGGGACCCTCCTACGAGCAGTACTTC CAISEQGPSYEQYF
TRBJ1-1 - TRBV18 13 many TGTGCCAGCTCACCAGGTTCGGGAAGTGTAGCTTTCTTT CASSPGSGSVAFF
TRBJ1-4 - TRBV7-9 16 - TGTGCCAGCAGCTTAACTGACCTAGGGACTAATGAAAAACTGTTTTTT CASSLTDLGTNEKLFF
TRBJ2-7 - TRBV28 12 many TGTGCCAGCAGCCATGGACCCTACGAGCAGTACTTC CASSHGPYEQYF
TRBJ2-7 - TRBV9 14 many TGTGCCAGCAGCGTAACAGTCGACTCCTACGAGCAGTACTTC CASSVTVDSYEQYF
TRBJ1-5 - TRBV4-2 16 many TGTGCCAGCAGCCAAGGGGAGGTATTCTTCGATCAGCCCCAGCATTTT CASSQGEVFFDQPQHF